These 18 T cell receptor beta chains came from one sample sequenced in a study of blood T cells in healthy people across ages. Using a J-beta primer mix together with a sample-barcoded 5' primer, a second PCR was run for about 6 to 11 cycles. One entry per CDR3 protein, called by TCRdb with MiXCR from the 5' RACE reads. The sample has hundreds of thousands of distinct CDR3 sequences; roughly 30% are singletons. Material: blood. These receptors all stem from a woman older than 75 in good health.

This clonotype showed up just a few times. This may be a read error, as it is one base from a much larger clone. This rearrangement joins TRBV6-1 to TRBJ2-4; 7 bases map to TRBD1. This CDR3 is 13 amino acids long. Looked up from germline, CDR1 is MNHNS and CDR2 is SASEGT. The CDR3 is CANSGRSRTGAYF. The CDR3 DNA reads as TGTGCCAACAGTGGACGATCCCGGACAGGAGCGTACTTC.

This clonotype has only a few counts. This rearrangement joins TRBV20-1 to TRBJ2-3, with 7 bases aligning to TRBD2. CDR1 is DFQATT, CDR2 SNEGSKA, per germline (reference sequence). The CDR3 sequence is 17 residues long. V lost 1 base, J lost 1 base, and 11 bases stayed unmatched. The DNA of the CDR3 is TGCAGTGCTAGAGTTTCGCGGGGGACCTCGGGCACAGATACGCAGTATTTT. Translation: CSARVSRGTSGTDTQYF.

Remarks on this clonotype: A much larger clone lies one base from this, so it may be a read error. CDR3 coding DNA: TGTGCCAGCAGCTCGACTAGCGGGGGGGTCTCCTACAATGAGCAGTACTTC. It specifies CASSSTSGGVSYNEQYF. The chain uses TRBV7-2 and TRBJ2-7; 14 bases match TRBD2. The CDR3 length is 17 residues. The trim removed 4 bases at V and 7 bases at J, leaving 12 bases unmatched. Germline lookup yields CDR1 SGHTA and CDR2 FQGNSA.

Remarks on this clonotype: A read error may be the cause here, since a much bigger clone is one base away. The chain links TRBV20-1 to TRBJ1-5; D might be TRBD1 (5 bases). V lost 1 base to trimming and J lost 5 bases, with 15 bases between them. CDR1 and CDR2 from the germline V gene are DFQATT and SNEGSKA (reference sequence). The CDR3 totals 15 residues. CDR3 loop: CSARGIRRGDQPQHF. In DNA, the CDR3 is TGCAGTGCTAGAGGTATAAGGAGGGGAGATCAGCCCCAGCATTTT.

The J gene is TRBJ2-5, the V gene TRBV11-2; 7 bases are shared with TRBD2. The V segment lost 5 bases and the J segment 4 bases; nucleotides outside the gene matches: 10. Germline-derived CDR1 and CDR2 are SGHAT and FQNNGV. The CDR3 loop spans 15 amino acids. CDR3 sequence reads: CASSRGVRGGETQYF. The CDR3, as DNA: TGTGCCAGCAGCCGGGGGGTTAGGGGAGGAGAGACCCAGTACTTC.

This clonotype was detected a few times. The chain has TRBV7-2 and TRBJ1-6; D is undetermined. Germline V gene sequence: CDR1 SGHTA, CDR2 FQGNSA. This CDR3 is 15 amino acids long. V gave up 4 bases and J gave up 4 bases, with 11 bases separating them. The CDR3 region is CASSSGNGYNSPLHF. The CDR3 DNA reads TGTGCCAGCAGCTCCGGGAACGGTTATAATTCACCCCTCCACTTT.

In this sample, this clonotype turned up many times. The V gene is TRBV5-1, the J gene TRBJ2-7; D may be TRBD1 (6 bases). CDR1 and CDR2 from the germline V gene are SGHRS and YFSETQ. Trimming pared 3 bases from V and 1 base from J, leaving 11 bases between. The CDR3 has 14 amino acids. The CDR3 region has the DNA TGCGCCAGCAGCTCCGGACAGTTATCCTACGAGCAGTACTTC. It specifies CASSSGQLSYEQYF.

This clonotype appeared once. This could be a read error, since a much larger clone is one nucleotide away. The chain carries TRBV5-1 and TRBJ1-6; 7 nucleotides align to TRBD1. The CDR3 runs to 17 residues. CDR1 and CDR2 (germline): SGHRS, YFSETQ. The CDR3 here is CASSLAGTGARGSPPHF. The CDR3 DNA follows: TGCGCCAGCAGCTTGGCCGGTACAGGGGCAAGGGGTTCACCCCCCCACTTT.

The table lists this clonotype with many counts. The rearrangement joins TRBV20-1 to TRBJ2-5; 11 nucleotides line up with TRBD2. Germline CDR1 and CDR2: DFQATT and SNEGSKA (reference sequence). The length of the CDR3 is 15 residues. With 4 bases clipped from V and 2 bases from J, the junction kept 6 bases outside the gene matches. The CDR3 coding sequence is TGCAGTGCTACAAGGGTAGCGGGGGGGCAAGAGACCCAGTACTTC. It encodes CSATRVAGGQETQYF.

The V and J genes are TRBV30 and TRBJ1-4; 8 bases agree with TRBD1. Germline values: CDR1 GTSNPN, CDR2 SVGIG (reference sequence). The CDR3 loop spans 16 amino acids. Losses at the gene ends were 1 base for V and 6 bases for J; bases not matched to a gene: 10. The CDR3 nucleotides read TGTGCCTGGAGTGATTCCCGACAGGGGACCTATGAAAAACTGTTTTTT. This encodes CAWSDSRQGTYEKLFF.

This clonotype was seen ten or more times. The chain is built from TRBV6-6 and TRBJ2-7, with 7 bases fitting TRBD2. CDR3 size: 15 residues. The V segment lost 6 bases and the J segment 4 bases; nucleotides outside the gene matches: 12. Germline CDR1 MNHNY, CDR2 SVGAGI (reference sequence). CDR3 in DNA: TGTGCCAGCAGGCAAATCGCGGGGGACGGGTACGAGCAGTACTTC. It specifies CASRQIAGDGYEQYF.

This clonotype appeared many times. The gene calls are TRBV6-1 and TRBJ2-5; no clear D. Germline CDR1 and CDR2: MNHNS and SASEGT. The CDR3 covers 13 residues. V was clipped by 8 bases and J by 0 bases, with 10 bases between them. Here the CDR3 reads CASAYSYQETQYF. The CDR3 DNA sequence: TGTGCCAGCGCCTACAGCTACCAAGAGACCCAGTACTTC.

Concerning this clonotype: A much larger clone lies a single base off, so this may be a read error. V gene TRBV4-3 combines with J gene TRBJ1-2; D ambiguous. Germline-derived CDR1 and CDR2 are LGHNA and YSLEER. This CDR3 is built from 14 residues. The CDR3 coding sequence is TGCACCAGCAGCCAAGGGCGGGGAAGGGATGGCTACACCTTC. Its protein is CTSSQGRGRDGYTF.

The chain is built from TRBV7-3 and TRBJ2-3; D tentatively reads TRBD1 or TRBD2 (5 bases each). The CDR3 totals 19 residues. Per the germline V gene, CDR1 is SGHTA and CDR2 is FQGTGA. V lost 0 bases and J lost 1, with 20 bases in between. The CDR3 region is CASSLTGRGAILRTDTQYF. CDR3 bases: TGTGCCAGCAGCTTAACGGGACGGGGAGCCATTCTACGCACAGATACGCAGTATTTT.

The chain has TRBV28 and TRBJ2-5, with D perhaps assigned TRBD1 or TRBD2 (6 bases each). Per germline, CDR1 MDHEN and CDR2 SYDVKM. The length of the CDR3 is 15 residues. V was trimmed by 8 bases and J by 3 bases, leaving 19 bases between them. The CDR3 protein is CASQGWGAGKETQYF. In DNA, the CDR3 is TGTGCCAGCCAAGGGTGGGGGGCAGGGAAAGAGACCCAGTACTTC.

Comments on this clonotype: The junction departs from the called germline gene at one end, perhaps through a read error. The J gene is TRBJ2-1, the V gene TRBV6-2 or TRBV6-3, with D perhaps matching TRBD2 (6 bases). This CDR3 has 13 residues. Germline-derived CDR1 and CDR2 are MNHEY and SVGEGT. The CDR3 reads CASSHGTCNKQFF. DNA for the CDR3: TGTGCCAGCAGTCACGGGACTTGCAATAAGCAGTTCTTC.

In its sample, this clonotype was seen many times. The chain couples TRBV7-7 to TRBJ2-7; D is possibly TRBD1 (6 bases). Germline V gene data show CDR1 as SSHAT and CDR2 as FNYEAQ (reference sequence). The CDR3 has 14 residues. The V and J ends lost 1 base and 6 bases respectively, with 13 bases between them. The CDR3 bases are TGTGCCAGCAGCTTAGGACAGGCTTCAGCCGAGCAGTACTTC. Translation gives CASSLGQASAEQYF.

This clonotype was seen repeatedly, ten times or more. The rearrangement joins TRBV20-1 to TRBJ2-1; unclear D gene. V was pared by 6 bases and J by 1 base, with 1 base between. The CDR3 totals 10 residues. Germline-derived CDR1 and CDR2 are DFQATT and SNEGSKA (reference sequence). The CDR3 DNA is TGCAGTGCATCCTACAATGAGCAGTTCTTC. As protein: CSASYNEQFF.